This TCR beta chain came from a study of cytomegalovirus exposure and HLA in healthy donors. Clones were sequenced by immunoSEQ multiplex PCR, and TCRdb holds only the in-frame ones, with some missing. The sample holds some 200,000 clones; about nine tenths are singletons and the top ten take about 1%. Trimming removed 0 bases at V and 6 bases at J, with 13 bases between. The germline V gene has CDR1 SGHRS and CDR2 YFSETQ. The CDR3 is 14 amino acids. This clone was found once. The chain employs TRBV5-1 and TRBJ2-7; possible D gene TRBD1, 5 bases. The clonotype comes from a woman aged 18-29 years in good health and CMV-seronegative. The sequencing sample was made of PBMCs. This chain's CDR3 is CASSLVGQGGEQYF. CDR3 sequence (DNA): TGCGCCAGCAGCTTGGTAGGGCAGGGTGGCGAGCAGTACTTC.